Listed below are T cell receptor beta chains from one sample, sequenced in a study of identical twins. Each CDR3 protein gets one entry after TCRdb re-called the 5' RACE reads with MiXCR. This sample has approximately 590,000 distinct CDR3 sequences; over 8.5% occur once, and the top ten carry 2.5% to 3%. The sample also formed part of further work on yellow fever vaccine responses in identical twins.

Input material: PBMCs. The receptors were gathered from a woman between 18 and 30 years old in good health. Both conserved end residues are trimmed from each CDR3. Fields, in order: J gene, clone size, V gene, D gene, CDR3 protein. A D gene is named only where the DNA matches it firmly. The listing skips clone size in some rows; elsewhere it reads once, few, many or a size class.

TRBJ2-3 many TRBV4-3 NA ASSLGSIMDTQY
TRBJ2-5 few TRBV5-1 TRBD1 ASTTGGGETQY
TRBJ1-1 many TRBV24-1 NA ATSDASQKAF
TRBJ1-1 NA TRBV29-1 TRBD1 SVGAGGLNTEAF
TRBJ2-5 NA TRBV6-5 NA ASSYNSVYQETQY
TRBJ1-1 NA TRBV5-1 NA ASTQGVNTEAF
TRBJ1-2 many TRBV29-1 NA SVEDKTRGRGYT
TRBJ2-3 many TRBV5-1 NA ASSLADSRNTQY
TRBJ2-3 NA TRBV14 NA ASSRRTGTDTQY
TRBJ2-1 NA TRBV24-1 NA ATSDSRAQKRNEQF
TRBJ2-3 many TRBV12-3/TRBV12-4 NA ASSSLAYTQY
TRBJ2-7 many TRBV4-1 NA ASGTGASYEQY
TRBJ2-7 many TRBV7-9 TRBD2 ASSFPPSAGGPYEQY
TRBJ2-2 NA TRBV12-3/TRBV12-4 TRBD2 ASSQRLAGGANTGELF
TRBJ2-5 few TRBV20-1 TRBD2 SASRLAGVETQY
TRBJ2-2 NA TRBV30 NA AWTGEFHGELF
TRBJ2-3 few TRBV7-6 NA ASSLVGGNADTQY
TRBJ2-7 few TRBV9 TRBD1 ASSGYTGDEQY
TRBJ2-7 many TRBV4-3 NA ASSQARSYEQY
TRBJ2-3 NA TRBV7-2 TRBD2 ASSSSSGGPGDTQY
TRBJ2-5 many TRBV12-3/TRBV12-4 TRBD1 ASSLTGDGETQY
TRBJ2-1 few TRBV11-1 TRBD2 ASSLSVGLAGAYNEQF
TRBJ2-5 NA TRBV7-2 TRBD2 ASSLGLALRETQY
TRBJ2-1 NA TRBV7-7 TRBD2 ACCPGLAGGLSYNEQF
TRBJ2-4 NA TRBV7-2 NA ASSPQGGGASKNIQY
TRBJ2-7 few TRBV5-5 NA ASSIIWSEQY
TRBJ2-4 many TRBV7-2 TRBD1 ASSLGGTGGVGIQY
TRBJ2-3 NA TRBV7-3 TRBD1 ASSLLDRADTQY
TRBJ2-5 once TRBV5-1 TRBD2 ASSLEGSGALGTQY
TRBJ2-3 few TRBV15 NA ATSKPLTDTQY
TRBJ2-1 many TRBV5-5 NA ASSLGRFPHNEQF
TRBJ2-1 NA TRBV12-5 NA ASGLAGFGSYNEQF
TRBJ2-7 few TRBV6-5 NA ARLLLHPFRLEQY
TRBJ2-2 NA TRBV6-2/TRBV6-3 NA ASSYSAGPNTGELF
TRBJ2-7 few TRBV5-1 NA ASSPGLTSSYEQY
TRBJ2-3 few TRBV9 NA ASSVLAGRADTQY
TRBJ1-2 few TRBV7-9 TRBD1 ASSPSTTGTVGYGYT
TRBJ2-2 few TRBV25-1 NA ASSEPWSGDTNTGELF
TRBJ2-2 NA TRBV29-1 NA SVEFTGSGELF
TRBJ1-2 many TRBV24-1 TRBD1 ATSDRTGNYGYT
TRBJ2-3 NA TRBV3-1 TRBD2 ASSQEPGLSTDTQY
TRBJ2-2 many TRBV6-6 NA ASNPGGELF
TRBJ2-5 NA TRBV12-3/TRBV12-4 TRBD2 ASSQREAKTQY
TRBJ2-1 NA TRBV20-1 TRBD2 SAITSGIGSYNEQF
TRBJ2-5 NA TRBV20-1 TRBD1 SASGTGAETQY
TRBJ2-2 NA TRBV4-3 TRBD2 ASRQIGGDGELF
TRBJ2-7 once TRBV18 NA ASSTLLGSYEQY
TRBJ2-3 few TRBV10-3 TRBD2 AISLAGVRGTDTQY
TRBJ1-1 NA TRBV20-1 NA SASRAAAEAF